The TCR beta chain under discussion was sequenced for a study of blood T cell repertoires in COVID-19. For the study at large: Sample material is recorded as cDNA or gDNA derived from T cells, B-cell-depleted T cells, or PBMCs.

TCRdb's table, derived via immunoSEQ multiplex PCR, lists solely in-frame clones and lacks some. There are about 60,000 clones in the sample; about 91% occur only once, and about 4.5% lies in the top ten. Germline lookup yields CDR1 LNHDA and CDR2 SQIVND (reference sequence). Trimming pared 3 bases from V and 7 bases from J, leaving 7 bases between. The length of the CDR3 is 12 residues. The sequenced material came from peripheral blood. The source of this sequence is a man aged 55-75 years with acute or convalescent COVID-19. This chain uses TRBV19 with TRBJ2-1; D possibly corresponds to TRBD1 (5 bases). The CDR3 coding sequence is TGTGCCAGTAGTATCAGGGTAAATGAGCAGTTCTTC. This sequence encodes CASSIRVNEQFF.